The T cell receptor (beta chain) under discussion was sequenced for a study of blood T cells in healthy people across ages (dated by TCRdb to 2013 to 2016). Study-wide context: In model experiments, template switching captured roughly one uniquely barcoded TCR beta cDNA molecule for every two T cells. Using deep sequencing normalized with unique cDNA molecular identifiers, the study measured how TCR beta repertoire diversity changes with age. Donors were grouped into four age groups: young (average approximately 16 years), middle-aged (39), aged (around 56) and long-lived (over 80). For two donors (one aged 18 to 29 and one aged 80 or older), the study analyzed two additional independent replicas of 1 million unique cDNA reads from the same blood draw.

Donors were a few dozen systemically healthy Caucasian individuals from Russia aged roughly 6 to 100 years. Ten milliliters of peripheral blood were drawn from each donor into EDTA-treated Vacutainer tubes. Ficoll-Paque density-gradient centrifugation was used to isolate PBMCs, with at least 6 million per sample. Trizol reagent was used to extract total RNA from the PBMCs, yielding at least 6 micrograms per sample. Naive CD45RAhigh/CD27high T cell percentages were measured by flow cytometry on a PBMC aliquot from every donor. Study-level results and caveats: Conclusive comparison of naive and antigen-experienced compartments was prevented by the profiling of bulk unsorted PBMCs. Because the CMV infection status of the donors was unknown, age-related changes in expanded clonotypes may potentially have been confounded. Observed TCR beta diversity per million T cells fell roughly linearly with age, and a significant reduction was already apparent by age roughly 40. Compared with the aged group, the long-lived group had more naive CD4+ T cells, fewer expanded clones and increased TCR diversity, a pattern suggesting age selection. Total diversity estimates from one million sequenced T cells were considered lower bounds and underestimates. The percentage of naive T cells measured by flow cytometry correlated strongly with observed TCR beta diversity.

Counted from cysteine to phenylalanine, this CDR3 has 16 amino acids. Only the CDR3 part of the read is kept: 48 bases, read in frame from the first base. V is pruned by 3 bases and J by 8 bases, leaving 10 bases of the junction without a gene match. Taken from the germline V gene, the CDR1 and CDR2 loops are MDHEN and SYDVKM. Library preparation used 5' RACE. The listed sequencing device is Illumina HiSeq 2500. A second about 6 to 11 cycle PCR used a sample-barcoded 5' primer and a J-beta primer mix. A unique molecular identifier was introduced onto each TCR beta cDNA molecule by a template-switch 5' adaptor carrying 12 random nucleotides. At least 3 million CDR3-containing paired-end reads were obtained from each sample. The Mint cDNA synthesis kit, primed by a TRBC-specific oligonucleotide, was used to synthesize first-strand cDNA from all RNA. All cDNA was treated with uracil-DNA glycosylase and then went through a first 18-cycle PCR with the universal primers M1SS and BC2_uni_R. Concerning the study's data processing: Each sample was normalized by randomly selecting 1 million high-quality reads, each carrying a distinct molecular identifier. Instead of being binned into consensus sequences, reads that shared molecular identifiers were thrown out. MiTCR, set to a Q25 quality threshold and the strictest error-elimination algorithm, was used for CDR3 identification, clonotype clustering and error correction. A nonparametric unseen species model with Euler transformation was used to estimate a lower bound on total TCR beta diversity. The public reads were run again by TCRdb, first through fastp at Q25 and then through MiXCR, and only productive beta chains were kept. Entries that share a CDR3 protein sequence are merged under the most common genes and DNA. The V and J calls, along with clone size, are taken from TCRdb and not from the paper's own processing. The sample table holds approximately 960,000 distinct CDR3 sequences, of which roughly 28% were seen once. The leading ten clones occupy roughly a tenth of the sample.

On this clonotype itself: What this receptor recognizes is not known. No qualities accompany the bases; no much larger clone lies one base away.

The same data also went into a second study, on T cells of mothers and their children. That second publication adds: Donors were nine systemically healthy Caucasian individuals: three mothers and their six children. cDNA synthesis used all of the extracted RNA, with 1.5 ug of RNA in each 15 ul reaction. In the second PCR, the M1S primer introduced both the sample barcodes and 2-4 random nucleotides. More than 8 million TCR beta CDR3 reads were obtained from each mother, and several million reads were obtained from each child. Thymic selection shapes the output of TCR recombination in a similar way in related and unrelated pairs, and inherited differences have a minor effect. Related mother-child pairs always showed normalized repertoire overlap that was slightly higher than in unrelated mother-child pairs, though the difference was never significant. Persistent microchimeric T cell clones were not detected, at a sensitivity of around 100 clones per million clonotypes. In the study, deep NGS was used to compare the TCR beta repertoires of mothers and children, and features distinguishing related mother-child pairs from unrelated individuals were sought. On average, the children were roughly 11 +/- 4 years old, while the mothers were about 38 +/- 4 years old. After adapters were ligated using NEBNext reagents, the libraries underwent 100+100 nt paired-end sequencing on an Illumina HiSeq 2000. To avoid cross-contamination, the mother libraries and the child libraries were prepared a month apart and sequenced in separate runs. For each donor, between roughly 500,000 and 2,100,000 distinct TCR beta clonotypes were identified. Naive TCR beta clonotypes were estimated from low-frequency clonotypes matched to each donor's FACS-determined naive share, without sorting.

The sample comprised blood. This chain joins TRBV28 to TRBJ2-1; 10 middle bases align to TRBD2. The sequence came from a woman between 40 and 50 years old in good health. CDR3 sequence: CASSFSSGGALDEQFF. The bases read TGTGCCAGCAGTTTTTCGAGCGGGGGGGCCCTAGATGAGCAGTTCTTC.